The source of this TCR beta chain is a study of beta chain features in type 1 diabetes. Study-wide results and caveats: People with Type 1 diabetes carried modestly yet significantly shorter TCRB CDR3s in all four CD4+ subsets.

This clone was counted between two and nine times. Its antigen is still unknown. The CDR3 has 14 amino acids. The germline V and J ends were trimmed by 0 bases and 6 bases, with 12 bases remaining between them. CDR1 and CDR2 from the germline V gene are MNHNY and SVGAGI (reference sequence). Expressed TCRB transcripts got sequenced, as all isolated RNA was reverse transcribed. Only in-frame clones appear in the TCRdb table, and some are missing; sequencing was by immunoSEQ multiplex PCR. Of some 350,000 clones detected, over 8.5% appear once; the ten largest clones hold about 0.64%. This TCR derives from a young man with type 1 diabetes. Sequencing was performed on central memory CD4+ T cells from blood. V usage is TRBV6-6 and J usage is TRBJ2-7; no definite D call. CDR3 nucleotide sequence: TGTGCCAGCAGTTACTCGGTTATTGGAACCGAGCAGTACTTC. Its protein product is CASSYSVIGTEQYF.